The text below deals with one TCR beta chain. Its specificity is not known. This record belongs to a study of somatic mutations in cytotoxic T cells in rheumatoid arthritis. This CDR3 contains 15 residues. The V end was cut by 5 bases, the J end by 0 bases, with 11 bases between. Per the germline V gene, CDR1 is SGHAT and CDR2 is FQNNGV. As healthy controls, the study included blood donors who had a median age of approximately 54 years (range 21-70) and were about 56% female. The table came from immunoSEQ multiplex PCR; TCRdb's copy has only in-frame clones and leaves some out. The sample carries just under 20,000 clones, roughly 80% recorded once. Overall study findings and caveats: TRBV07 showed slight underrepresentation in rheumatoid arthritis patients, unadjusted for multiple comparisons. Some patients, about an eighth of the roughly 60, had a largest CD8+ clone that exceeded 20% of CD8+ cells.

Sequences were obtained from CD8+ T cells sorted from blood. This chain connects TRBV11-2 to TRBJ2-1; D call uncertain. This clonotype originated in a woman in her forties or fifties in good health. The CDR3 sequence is CASSPFMSSYNEQFF. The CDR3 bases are TGTGCCAGCAGCCCCTTCATGAGCTCCTACAATGAGCAGTTCTTC.